This TCR beta chain was captured in a study of cytomegalovirus exposure and HLA in healthy donors (dated by TCRdb to 2015 to 2018). In the study overall: According to an earlier analysis of a few hundred of the donors, some 180 million T cells yielded 117 million unique TCR beta sequences and 250 to 350 Gb of sequence data. The T cell repertoires of several hundred subjects were profiled by immunosequencing and related to cytomegalovirus serostatus. To predict cytomegalovirus infection status, the study combined high-throughput TCR immunosequencing, statistical association of individual TCRs with disease status, and machine learning. A later genetic analysis used genome-wide SNP genotypes for about three fifths of the roughly 700 donors, treating that subset as a discovery cohort. HLA typing included class I and class II loci at four-digit resolution. Roughly 5 DR-DQ haplotypes were handled as single units for association and clustering, since linkage in the cohort was strong. The genetic ancestry cluster associated with self-reported Caucasian donors included roughly 84% of the 398 genotyped donors. An earlier analysis of 500 to 650 of the donors applied high-throughput TCR beta sequencing to assess whether each TCR beta V gene segment acted as functional or pseudogenic. Every discovery cohort repertoire had been produced on one sequencing platform. Among roughly 400 genotyped donors of the cohort, an average of around 220,000 unique TCR beta nucleotide sequences was sequenced per donor, of which approximately 18% were non-productive. A separate validation cohort of approximately 120 different subjects was used in addition to the roughly 700-subject first cohort. The number of donors typed differed by locus, with roughly 620-640 for A, B, C, DRB1 and DQB1, roughly 520 for DQA1, approximately 580 for DPA1, and some 440 for DPB1. Roughly 300 gigabases of sequencing data and about 92 million unique TCR sequences made up an early release that covered over 550 HLA-typed donors. The later analysis used no new phenotypic data to find candidate immune exposures, relying instead on TCR beta sequences and their occurrence across donors. A later analysis re-examined previously published TCR beta repertoires from hundreds of donors and added high-resolution HLA genotyping to investigate patterns of TCR occurrence. The study aimed to test whether cataloging public T cell receptors could reveal signatures of past pathogen exposure. Donor age, sex, ethnicity and CMV serostatus were compiled alongside the repertoire data. Study-level results and caveats: In a later analysis, HLA-associated TCR beta chains were found to be more clonally expanded and to have lower generation probabilities than equally common non-associated chains. A group of highly shared sequence variants was considered likely to be a technical artifact of the sequencing pipeline. Because HLA typing was unavailable for some donors at each locus, only the typed subset was used in association tests. In a later analysis, some 18,000 TCR beta sequences were associated with specific HLA alleles at a false discovery rate of 0.05. The cohort was sequenced for TCR beta chains only, and without alpha or paired-chain data the features that could be detected were limited. The classifier was reported to diagnose cytomegalovirus status with high specificity and sensitivity in both the original and validation cohorts. A later analysis found that most CMV-associated TCR beta chains appeared HLA-restricted, with HLA associations seemingly driven largely by CMV exposure. For the cohort, immune exposure information was limited to CMV serostatus. Most TCR sequences were observed very rarely across donors, whereas some public TCRs were present in many individuals. In vitro tests confirmed that a few of the cytomegalovirus-associated TCR beta chains recognize cytomegalovirus antigens. A later analysis found that TCR association rates varied across HLA loci, with DRB1 alleles showing the most associated TCRs and HLA-C alleles the fewest. Linkage disequilibrium might explain the correlated functional status among segregating V segments, but an unknown experimental factor could not be excluded. In a later genetic analysis, a missense DCLRE1C variant was associated with V-gene and J-gene trimming of TCR beta chains, and the association was replicated in an independent cohort. A further reported finding was that TCR beta sequences accurately predicted the HLA-A and HLA-B alleles for most subjects in the first cohort. A total of about 180 TCR beta chains were listed by the study as associated with cytomegalovirus. Because counts were too low, roughly 17 rarely observed V segments, including chromosome 9 orphons, were left out of the earlier analysis of a few hundred of the donors. The authors suggested that the approach could potentially be extended to other disease states and immunological phenotypes. Compared with the roughly 670-donor mean, donors in an Asian-associated ancestry cluster had fewer N-insertions in productive TCRs, according to a later genetic analysis. In an earlier analysis of about 600 of the donors, most TCR beta V segments appeared in productive rearrangements about 87% or about 30% of the time, broadly matching IMGT annotations. Roughly uniform sequencing depth across donors was assumed in presence/absence analyses, although this assumption may not hold. Some IMGT-functional V segments, including TRBV6-2 and TRBV6-3, could not be told apart with the 87-base-pair reads, so those segments were excluded. According to a later analysis, parvovirus B19, influenza, CMV and Epstein-Barr virus appeared linked to several top co-occurrence clusters. When HLA alleles, especially DR and DQ, strongly co-occurred, TCR associations were difficult to assign to individual alleles.

Remarks on this clone: Its target antigen remains unknown. Base qualities are not recorded, but no much larger clone differs from it by a single base.

For this chain, trimming is 1 base at the V end and 7 bases at the J end, and the number of junction bases without a gene match is 3. Per the germline V gene, SNHLY is the CDR1 and FYNNEI is the CDR2. The CDR3 covers 16 residues, taking in both the cysteine and the phenylalanine. Of the read, only the CDR3 DNA is kept; its 48 bases are in frame from base 1. Libraries were made using the immunoSEQ multiplex PCR assay. For the multiplex PCR, a mixture combining 60 forward primers for TCR Vbeta segments and 13 reverse primers for TCR Jbeta segments was used. Amplification of the CDR3 region of rearranged TCR beta genes was performed with a multiplex PCR assay on genomic DNA. Amplified TCR beta libraries were sequenced as 87-base-pair reads on the Illumina HiSeq System. The paper's data handling went like this. Across the 700 or so repertoires, a later analysis counted tens of millions of unique TCR beta chains, some 11 million of which were shared by at least two donors. A nearest-neighbor algorithm error-corrected the raw reads and collapsed the reads into unique sequences, merging closely related sequences to remove PCR and sequencing errors. V, D and J gene segments were assigned by aligning CDR3 sequences to IMGT reference sequences. For a sequence to be retained, a match of at least six nucleotides was required to both a V gene segment and a J gene segment. A rearrangement counted as productive if the CDR3 had no stop codons and remained in frame with V and J, and every other rearrangement counted as non-productive. Following IMGT convention, CDR3 was defined as the stretch from the second conserved V-encoded cysteine up to the conserved J-encoded phenylalanine. The earlier analysis of 587 of the donors excluded sequences that lacked an unambiguous match to a single V gene segment. In an earlier analysis of 587 of the donors, V segments were called functional above 56.7% productive rearrangements and were called segregating when the between-donor standard deviation exceeded 5%. A statistical classification framework was built for diagnosing cytomegalovirus status from the catalog of TCR beta chain sequences. In a later analysis, TCR nucleotide sequences were compared against IMGT/GENE-DB human TR gene sequences so that V and J genes could be assigned. In a later analysis, CDR3 sequences and most-parsimonious VDJ recombination scenarios were assigned using the TCRdist pipeline. In a later analysis, each TCR beta chain was defined by its CDR3 amino acid sequence together with its V-gene family, and reads lacking a unique V-gene family were excluded. To address suspected cross-contamination and a sequencing artifact, a later analysis removed a few hundred highly shared, low-generation-probability nucleotide sequences. In a later analysis, a clonal expansion index for each public chain was calculated from normalized within-repertoire ranks of inferred template counts. In a later analysis, generation probabilities were computed with a VDJ recombination model fitted to out-of-frame rearrangements, and the resulting probabilities were checked against IGoR. In a later analysis, TCR-TCR, TCR-HLA and TCR-CMV co-occurrence was scored with hypergeometric tests, and a repertoire-size bias correction was applied to TCR pairs. To estimate false discovery rates, a later analysis permuted the HLA or CMV assignments 20 times. In a later analysis, co-occurring TCRs were grouped with DBSCAN, and TCRdist sequence similarity was added when clustering was performed within HLA-allele-positive subsets. Repertoires with fewer than 30,000 or more than 120,000 public chains, plus five repertoires with anomalous nucleotide sharing, were excluded from co-occurrence clustering. Not all clones reach the TCRdb copy of this immuneACCESS table, which keeps in-frame sequences only. Checked studies attribute under half of the gap to unresolved V genes and leave the rest unexplained. V and J calls and clone size are given by that table; D and trimming were obtained from the DNA. The sample records 150,000 or so clones, under 70% of which are singletons. The leading ten clones occupy over 9.5% of the sample.

The cohort consisted of some 670 healthy bone marrow donors. All cohort members were sampled while nominally healthy, although unrecorded immune exposures were likely present. The donor tested CMV seropositive and was one of the 289 seropositive cohort members. Each donor provided a peripheral blood sample, and peripheral blood mononuclear cells were used for TCR beta sequencing. Genomic DNA extraction from the blood cell samples was performed with the Qiagen DNeasy Blood Extraction Kit. Sequencing was done on a sample of PBMCs. This receptor was identified in a man aged 25-45 years in good health and CMV-seropositive. The V gene is TRBV2 and the J gene is TRBJ2-1; 14 bases in the junction line up with TRBD2. The CDR3 here reads CASSEVGTSGRNEQFF. The nucleotide sequence reads as follows: TGTGCCAGCAGTGAAGTAGGGACTAGCGGGAGAAATGAGCAGTTCTTC.